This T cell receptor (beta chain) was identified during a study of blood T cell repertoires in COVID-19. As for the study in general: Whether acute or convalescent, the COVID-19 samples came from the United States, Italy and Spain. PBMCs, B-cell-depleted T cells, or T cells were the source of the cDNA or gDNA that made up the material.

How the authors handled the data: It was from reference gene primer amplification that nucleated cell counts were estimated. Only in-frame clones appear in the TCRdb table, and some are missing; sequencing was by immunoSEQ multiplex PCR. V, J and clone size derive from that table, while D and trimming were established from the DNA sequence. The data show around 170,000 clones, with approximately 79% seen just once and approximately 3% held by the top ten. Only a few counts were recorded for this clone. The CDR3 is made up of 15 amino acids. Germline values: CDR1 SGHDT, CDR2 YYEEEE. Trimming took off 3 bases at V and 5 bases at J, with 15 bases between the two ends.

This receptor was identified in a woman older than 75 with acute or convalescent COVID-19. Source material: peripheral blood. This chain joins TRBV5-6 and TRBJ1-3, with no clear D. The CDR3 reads CASSSTRPIRNTIYF. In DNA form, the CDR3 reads TGTGCCAGCAGCTCTACCAGGCCTATCCGAAACACCATATATTTT.